This T cell receptor (beta chain) was sequenced for a study of graft-versus-host responses after intestinal transplantation. Study at large: Following induction with anti-thymocyte globulin, all recipients were given tacrolimus and steroids for about three years.

This CDR3 contains 15 residues. The germline V gene encodes CDR1 SGHAT and CDR2 FQNNGV. V dropped 5 bases and J dropped 5; count of bases not matched to a gene: 10. Using immunoSEQ multiplex PCR, the repertoire was profiled, and TCRdb retains in-frame clones only, with some absent. The repertoire holds tens of thousands of clones, with approximately 94% as singletons. About this clone itself: Its antigen is unidentified.

Whole-study findings and limits: GvH clones detected in recipient marrow included some appearing first in ileum or blood.

The J gene is TRBJ2-5, the V gene TRBV11-2; TRBD1 agrees at 8 bases. The sequence was obtained from a human donor who was the organ donor for an intestinal transplant. The specimen was unstimulated CD4+ T cells sorted from spleen or lymph node cells, collected before transplant. Here the CDR3 DNA reads TGTGCCAGCAGCCCAAGGACAGGGCAATTGGAGACCCAGTACTTC. Encoded protein: CASSPRTGQLETQYF. The complete variable domain, with remaining parts taken from reference TRBV11-2 and TRBJ2-5, reads EAGVAQSPRYKIIEKRQSVAFWCNPISGHATLYWYQQILGQGPKLLIQFQNNGVVDDSQLPKDRFSAERLKGVDSTLKIQPAKLEDSAVYLCASSPRTGQLETQYFGPGTRLLVL.